Below, 24 T cell receptor beta chains from the same sample are listed, as sequenced in a study of Graves' ophthalmopathy and Graves' hyperthyroidism. Amplified material comprised TCR beta CDR3 regions derived from RNA transcripts. HTBI primers served in a first-round RT-PCR, which a second-round multiplex PCR followed. MiXCR was run by TCRdb on the multiplex PCR reads, yielding one entry per CDR3 protein. The sample lists about 220,000 distinct CDR3 sequences; 20% to 25% were seen once. The specimen sequenced was peripheral blood. These receptors all stem from a woman in her forties or fifties with Graves' ophthalmopathy.

This clonotype was counted ten times or more. V and J are TRBV6-5 and TRBJ1-1; D is undetermined. V shed 0 bases and J shed 13 bases, with 12 bases lying between them. This CDR3 has 12 amino acids. The germline V gene encodes CDR1 MNHEY and CDR2 SVGAGI. This CDR3 is CASSYSGVEGFF. As DNA, the CDR3 is TGTGCCAGCAGTTACTCGGGAGTCGAGGGTTTCTTT.

At least ten counts were recorded for this clonotype. The CDR3 DNA is TGTGCCAGCCTGAGGACTAGCGGGACCTACGAGCAGTACTTC. It codes for CASLRTSGTYEQYF. The chain couples TRBV2 to TRBJ2-7; 12 bases are shared with TRBD2. The CDR3 consists of 14 residues. Germline CDR1 SNHLY, CDR2 FYNNEI. The V gene end was trimmed by 8 bases and the J gene end by 2 bases; junction bases not matched to a gene: 4.

V and J are TRBV18 and TRBJ1-5; D is perhaps TRBD1 (6 bases). The CDR3 is made up of 14 amino acids. Trimming shortened V by 5 bases and J by 5 bases, and 13 bases separated the two germline ends. Per germline, CDR1 KGHSH and CDR2 LQKENI. CDR3 DNA sequence: TGTGCCAGCTCAAACAGGGAAGGGGATCAGCCCCAGCATTTT. It translates to CASSNREGDQPQHF.

Only a few counts were recorded for this clonotype. The chain couples TRBV18 to TRBJ1-3; D not certain. This CDR3 is 15 amino acids long. CDR1 and CDR2 (germline): KGHSH, LQKENI. V was shortened by 0 bases and J by 4 bases, with 10 bases between the two germline ends. CDR3: CASSPPPREGNTIYF. The CDR3 DNA reads as TGTGCCAGCTCACCACCGCCAAGAGAGGGAAACACCATATATTTT.

Turning to this clonotype: Being one base from a much bigger clone, this may be a read error. The V gene is TRBV2, the J gene TRBJ1-5, with 9 bases that match TRBD1. The CDR3 is 15 residues long. Looked up from germline, CDR1 is SNHLY and CDR2 is FYNNEI. The CDR3 spells CTSRVQGASHQPQHF. The CDR3 nucleotides are TGTACCAGCAGGGTACAGGGGGCTTCGCATCAGCCCCAGCATTTT. The whole variable domain, filled in from reference TRBV2 and TRBJ1-5, reads EPEVTQTPSHQVTQMGQEVILRCVPISNHLYFYWYRQILGQKVEFLVSFYNNEISEKSEIFDDQFSVERPDGSNFTLKIRSTKLEDSAMYFCTSRVQGASHQPQHFGDGTRLSIL.

The genes are TRBV10-3 and TRBJ2-2, with 16 bases lining up with TRBD2. The germline gives CDR1 ENHRY, CDR2 SYGVKD. The V and J ends lost 7 bases and 4 bases, in that order; junction bases with no gene match: 6. The CDR3 sequence is 17 residues long. CDR3 DNA sequence: TGTGCCATCACCCCGGGACTAGCGGGAGGGGTCACCGGGGAGCTGTTTTTT. Its translation is CAITPGLAGGVTGELFF.

There are many counts of this clonotype. The chain couples TRBV12-3 or TRBV12-4 to TRBJ1-1; D might be TRBD1 (5 bases). Trimming shortened V by 3 bases and J by 1 base, and 9 bases separated the two germline ends. The CDR3 totals 14 residues. CDR3 sequence: CASSFGAGNTEAFF. In nucleotides, the CDR3 is TGTGCCAGCAGTTTCGGGGCAGGGAACACTGAAGCTTTCTTT.

This clonotype was found many times. The chain uses TRBV7-2 and TRBJ2-7; the D gene is possibly TRBD1 (6 bases). Trimming cost V 3 bases and J 6 bases, with 12 bases left between them. This CDR3 is 13 amino acids long. Germline-derived CDR1 and CDR2 are SGHTA and FQGNSA. CDR3 loop: CASSFQGPGEQYF. The CDR3 bases are TGTGCCAGCAGCTTCCAGGGGCCGGGCGAGCAGTACTTC.

This clonotype was found many times. Being one base from a much bigger clone, this may be a read error. The rearrangement joins TRBV28 to TRBJ1-2; no reliable D call. The CDR3 covers 16 residues. Looked up from germline, CDR1 is MDHEN and CDR2 is SYDVKM. CDR3 nucleotides: TGTGCCGGCAGCTCCTCCGACCCCCAGTATAACTATGGCTACACCTTC. This codes for CAGSSSDPQYNYGYTF.

Ten or more counts support this clonotype. The chain combines TRBV12-3 or TRBV12-4 with TRBJ1-5; the D gene is possibly TRBD1 (6 bases). This CDR3 contains 14 residues. Trimming removed 4 bases from V and 7 bases from J, with 14 bases in between. DNA for the CDR3: TGTGCCAGCAGTTACCCGGGGGCTGGCCAGCCCCAGCATTTT. It encodes CASSYPGAGQPQHF.

The chain employs TRBV11-3 and TRBJ2-7; unclear D gene. The CDR3 runs to 11 residues. The V end was cut by 10 bases, the J end by 2 bases, with 9 bases between. Germline CDR1 reads SGHNT; CDR2 reads YENEEA. CDR3 DNA sequence: TGTGCCAATCCCAGAGCCTACGAGCAGTACTTC. This gives the protein CANPRAYEQYF.

This clonotype was observed many times. DNA of the CDR3: TGCAGTGCTAGAGGGGGACAGGGGTCGTTCGGCAATCAGCCCCAGCATTTT. It specifies CSARGGQGSFGNQPQHF. This rearrangement joins TRBV20-1 to TRBJ1-5; 10 bases line up with TRBD1. V shed 1 base and J 2 bases; nucleotides not matched to a gene: 8. Germline CDR1 is DFQATT and CDR2 is SNEGSKA (reference sequence). CDR3 length equals 17 residues.

The sample holds many counts of this clonotype. This chain connects TRBV7-9 to TRBJ2-7; D gene unclear. V dropped 5 bases and J dropped 4 bases, with 6 bases sitting between them. The V gene's germline CDR1 is SEHNR and CDR2 FQNEAQ (reference sequence). The CDR3 consists of 11 residues. CDR3 amino acids: CASSPMYEQYF. The CDR3, as DNA: TGTGCCAGCAGCCCAATGTACGAGCAGTACTTC.

This clonotype showed up just a few times. CDR3 amino acids: CASSFRPSGGGETQYF. For the CDR3, the DNA is TGTGCCAGCAGCTTCCGCCCCTCAGGGGGCGGAGAGACCCAGTACTTC. The J gene is TRBJ2-5, the V gene TRBV7-9, with 8 bases fitting TRBD1. The CDR3 sequence is 16 residues long. Germline-derived CDR1 and CDR2 are SEHNR and FQNEAQ (reference sequence). J lost 4 bases, V lost 3 bases, and 10 bases had no gene match.

This clonotype was detected many times. Written as DNA, the CDR3 is TGTGCCAGCAACCGCGCCTCGAACACCGGGGAGCTGTTTTTT. This gives the protein CASNRASNTGELFF. This rearrangement joins TRBV2 to TRBJ2-2; unclear D gene. The CDR3 extends over 14 amino acids. CDR1 and CDR2 from the germline V gene are SNHLY and FYNNEI. With 7 bases removed from V and 0 bases from J, the gap between germline ends came to 9 bases.

This clonotype was detected ten times or more. This chain connects TRBV6-1 to TRBJ2-7; 11 bases match TRBD2. CDR1 is MNHNS and CDR2 is SASEGT in the germline V gene. CDR3 length: 15 amino acids. V trimming: 2 bases; J trimming: 4 bases; junction bases outside the gene matches: 4. CDR3 loop: CASSEFGTSGYEQYF. CDR3 in DNA: TGTGCCAGCAGTGAATTCGGGACTAGCGGATACGAGCAGTACTTC.

The chain uses TRBV6-1 and TRBJ2-2; tentatively, D is TRBD1 (5 bases). V dropped 6 bases and J dropped 7 bases, with 12 bases sitting between them. The germline V gene encodes CDR1 MNHNS and CDR2 SASEGT. The length of the CDR3 is 13 residues. The CDR3 is CASSSTDSGELFF. The CDR3 nucleotides read TGTGCCAGCAGCTCGACCGACAGCGGGGAGCTGTTTTTT.

In its sample, this clonotype was seen a few times. CDR3 in DNA: TGTGCCAGTAGTATGGAGGGGTTTCGGGAGACCCAGTACTTC. Translated: CASSMEGFRETQYF. The chain recombines TRBV19 with TRBJ2-5; weak D call: TRBD2 (6 bases). This CDR3 spans 14 amino acids. The ends were cut back, 3 bases at V and 5 bases at J, with 13 bases in the middle. CDR1 is LNHDA and CDR2 is SQIVND in the germline V gene (reference sequence).

The chain uses TRBV25-1 and TRBJ1-2; 7 bases match TRBD1. This CDR3 spans 13 amino acids. V was pared by 4 bases and J by 4 bases, with 3 bases of the junction left unmatched. From germline, CDR1 is MGHDK and CDR2 SYGVNS. The CDR3 reads CASSAGQLYGYTF. CDR3 bases: TGTGCCAGCAGTGCGGGACAGCTCTATGGCTACACCTTC.

The table lists this clonotype with many counts. V is TRBV12-3 or TRBV12-4 and J is TRBJ1-2, with 7 bases aligning to TRBD1. V was clipped by 5 bases and J by 4 bases; unmatched bases: 7. The CDR3 totals 14 residues. The CDR3 bases are TGTGCCAGCAGTCCAACAGGGGAAACCTATGGCTACACCTTC. Its translation is CASSPTGETYGYTF.

The rearrangement joins TRBV3-1 to TRBJ2-2; maybe TRBD2 (5 bases). V was shortened by 1 base and J by 4 bases, with 19 bases between the two germline ends. Germline values: CDR1 LGHDT, CDR2 YNNKEL (reference sequence). This CDR3 spans 18 amino acids. Written as DNA, the CDR3 is TGTGCCAGCAGCCAAGGAGGTGTGTGGACTCCCGCCACCGGGGAGCTGTTTTTT. Translating gives CASSQGGVWTPATGELFF.

At least ten counts were recorded for this clonotype. The rearrangement links TRBV7-2 to TRBJ1-1; 9 nucleotides agree with TRBD1. V shed 4 bases, J shed 5 bases, and the junction held 8 bases outside the gene matches. CDR3 length: 15 amino acids. Germline V CDR1 and CDR2: SGHTA, FQGNSA. CDR3 bases: TGTGCCAGCAGCTACCAGACAGGGGGGATAACTGAAGCTTTCTTT. The encoded protein is CASSYQTGGITEAFF.

This clonotype has a handful of counts. Since a much larger clone is just one base distant, this may be a read error. The V gene is TRBV30, the J gene TRBJ2-5, with D possibly matching TRBD1 (5 bases). CDR3 length: 16 residues. CDR1 and CDR2 (germline): GTSNPN, SVGIG (reference sequence). This chain's CDR3 is CAWSVGHIGMKETQHF. CDR3 in DNA: TGTGCCTGGAGTGTCGGACACATTGGGATGAAAGAGACCCAGCACTTC.

This clonotype was recorded at least ten times. This chain uses TRBV2 with TRBJ1-2, with D hard to call. This CDR3 region has 13 residues. Trimming removed 7 bases from V and 7 bases from J, with 16 bases in between. Germline CDR1 SNHLY, CDR2 FYNNEI. CDR3 amino acids: CASILTGVGGYTF. CDR3 bases: TGTGCCAGCATTCTAACCGGGGTGGGTGGCTACACCTTC.